Described below is a single T cell receptor beta chain sequence and its context. What it binds is not known. These data belong to a study of T cell responses to AZD1222 COVID-19 vaccine. CDR1 is MNHEY, CDR2 SVGAGI, per germline. CDR3 length: 12 amino acids. V lost 7 bases, J lost 2 bases, and 9 bases lay in between. Study-wide results and caveats: The peak T cell response came first, and repertoires were sampled only after it. Donors were mostly white British, more females; clonal diversity possibly underestimated. Along spike, vaccine-associated CD4 TCRs were found throughout, with dominance at 160-218 and 743-854. At baseline, just six AZD1222 recipients tested seropositive.

Assay: immunoSEQ multiplex PCR; the TCRdb copy retains only in-frame clones and omits some. The sample contains 80,000 to 130,000 clones, about 89% of which appear only once. The sample consisted of peripheral blood, taken on day 0 of AZD1222 vaccination. The rearrangement links TRBV6-5 to TRBJ2-7; D uncertain. This sequence originates from an adult in good health. This CDR3 reads CASKSHAYEQYF. DNA for the CDR3: TGTGCCAGCAAGTCACATGCCTACGAGCAGTACTTC.